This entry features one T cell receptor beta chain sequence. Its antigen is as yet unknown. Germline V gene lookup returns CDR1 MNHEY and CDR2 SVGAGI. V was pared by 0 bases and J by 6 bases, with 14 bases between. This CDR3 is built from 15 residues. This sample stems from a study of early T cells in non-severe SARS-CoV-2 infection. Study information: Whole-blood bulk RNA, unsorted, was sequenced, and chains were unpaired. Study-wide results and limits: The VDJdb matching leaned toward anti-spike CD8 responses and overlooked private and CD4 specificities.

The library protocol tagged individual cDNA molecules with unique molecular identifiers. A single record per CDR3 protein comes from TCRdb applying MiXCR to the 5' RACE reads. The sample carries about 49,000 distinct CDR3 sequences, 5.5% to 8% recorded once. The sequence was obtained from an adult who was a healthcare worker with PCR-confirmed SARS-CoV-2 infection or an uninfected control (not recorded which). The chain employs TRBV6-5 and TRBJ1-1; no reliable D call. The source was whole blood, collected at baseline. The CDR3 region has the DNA TGTGCCAGCAGTTACTCATGGTTCCGACGGGCTGAAGCTTTCTTT. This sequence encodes CASSYSWFRRAEAFF.